These T cell receptor beta chains were read from a single sample in a study of human T cells and chemical hapten exposure. TCRdb reprocessed the RACE reads via MiXCR and lists one record per CDR3 protein. The sample holds about 380,000 distinct CDR3 sequences, about 4.4% seen once. Sequencing was performed on whole blood, taken in connection with sensitization to the hapten diphenylcyclopropenone (DPC). Every receptor here comes from a woman aged 45-65 years with alopecia areata. Some clones in this sample may be carry-over from other donors' samples. The CDR3 runs from the conserved cysteine through the conserved F or W. A D gene is named only where the DNA matches it firmly. Not every row has a clone size; where given, it reads once, few, many or a size class.

V	J	size	D	CDR3	DNA
TRBV7-3	TRBJ2-1	-	-	CASSLGNVPRNEQFF	TGTGCCAGCAGCTTAGGAAATGTACCGCGGAATGAGCAGTTCTTC
TRBV7-8	TRBJ2-1	many	TRBD2	CASSLAAGGPLEQFF	TGTGCCAGCAGCTTAGCTGCGGGGGGGCCACTTGAGCAGTTCTTC
TRBV10-3	TRBJ2-2	few	TRBD2	CAISASGNTGELFF	TGTGCCATCAGTGCTAGCGGGAATACCGGGGAGCTGTTTTTT
TRBV29-1	TRBJ2-3	many	-	CSVEIARETDTQYF	TGCAGCGTTGAAATAGCCAGAGAGACAGATACGCAGTATTTT
TRBV7-2	TRBJ2-3	many	-	CASSSRVDTQYF	TGTGCCAGCAGCTCCCGCGTAGATACGCAGTATTTT
TRBV5-1	TRBJ2-3	many	-	CASSLRHTDTQYF	TGCGCCAGCAGCTTGAGACACACAGATACGCAGTATTTT
TRBV15	TRBJ2-3	few	-	CATSRQGLRRIGTDTQYF	TGTGCCACCAGCAGGCAGGGCCTCCGGCGGATTGGTACAGATACGCAGTATTTT
TRBV3-1	TRBJ2-3	many	-	CASSQGADPQYF	TGTGCCAGCAGCCAAGGGGCAGACCCGCAGTATTTT
TRBV20-1	TRBJ2-3	many	-	CSARALSGSDTQYF	TGCAGTGCGCGGGCGCTCTCGGGTTCAGATACGCAGTATTTT
TRBV6-2/TRBV6-3	TRBJ2-7	many	-	CASSYSSRLGYEQYF	TGTGCCAGCAGTTACTCGAGTCGCCTTGGCTACGAGCAGTACTTC
TRBV29-1	TRBJ2-3	few	-	CSVVTDTDTQYF	TGCAGCGTTGTTACAGACACAGATACGCAGTATTTT
TRBV12-3/TRBV12-4	TRBJ2-3	many	TRBD2	CASSSRLPAGSTDTQYF	TGTGCCAGCAGTTCTCGACTCCCAGCGGGGAGCACAGATACGCAGTATTTT
TRBV7-2	TRBJ1-3	many	-	CASSLKLDHWGNTIYF	TGTGCCAGCAGCCTTAAGCTGGACCACTGGGGAAACACCATATATTTT
TRBV5-1	TRBJ1-1	-	-	CASSFLEQDGEAFF	TGCGCCAGCAGCTTTCTTGAGCAGGACGGGGAGGCTTTCTTT
TRBV11-2	TRBJ2-7	many	-	CASSPPGYEQYF	TGTGCCAGCAGCCCACCGGGGTACGAGCAGTACTTC
TRBV25-1	TRBJ2-3	-	-	CASSDSSTDTLYF	TGTGCCAGCTCGGACAGTAGCACAGATACGCTGTATTTT
TRBV19	TRBJ2-7	many	-	CASSMSRGYEQYF	TGTGCCAGTAGTATGAGCAGGGGCTACGAGCAGTACTTC
TRBV20-1	TRBJ2-5	few	TRBD2	CSARDGTSGGPGETQYF	TGCAGTGCTAGAGACGGGACTAGCGGGGGGCCGGGAGAGACCCAGTACTTC
TRBV5-1	TRBJ1-5	many	-	CASSFALHRESNQPQHF	TGCGCCAGCAGCTTCGCTCTCCACAGGGAAAGCAATCAGCCCCAGCATTTT
TRBV25-1	TRBJ2-5	few	-	CASSRRTPLGETQYF	TGTGCCAGCAGTCGGAGGACCCCCTTGGGGGAGACCCAGTACTTC
TRBV28	TRBJ2-6	many	-	CASNIDRRSGANVLTF	TGTGCCAGCAATATAGACAGACGGTCCGGGGCCAACGTCCTGACTTTC
TRBV24-1	TRBJ2-2	-	-	CATSGTVGTGELFF	TGTGCCACCAGTGGGACGGTAGGAACCGGGGAGCTGTTTTTT
TRBV20-1	TRBJ2-1	many	-	CSAGRGKGSYNEQFF	TGCAGTGCTGGAAGGGGAAAAGGCTCCTACAATGAGCAGTTCTTC
TRBV29-1	TRBJ2-1	-	TRBD1	CSVPGTGVYNEQFF	TGCAGCGTGCCCGGGACAGGGGTCTACAATGAGCAGTTCTTC
TRBV9	TRBJ2-3	-	-	CASSVAPSEASDTQYF	TGTGCCAGCAGCGTAGCTCCCTCAGAAGCCTCAGATACGCAGTATTTT
TRBV10-1	TRBJ2-1	-	-	CASSALGSYNEQFF	TGCGCCAGCAGTGCCTTGGGATCCTACAATGAGCAGTTCTTC
TRBV12-3/TRBV12-4	TRBJ2-3	many	-	CASGVGTDTQYF	TGTGCCAGCGGAGTGGGCACAGATACGCAGTATTTT
TRBV7-2	TRBJ1-6	-	TRBD1	CASSPGTGVGNSPLHF	TGTGCCAGCAGCCCAGGGACAGGAGTCGGTAATTCACCCCTCCACTTT
TRBV29-1	TRBJ1-2	many	TRBD1	CSYRDRGTYGYTF	TGCAGTTACCGGGACAGGGGAACCTATGGCTACACCTTC
TRBV12-3/TRBV12-4	TRBJ1-2	-	TRBD1	CASSSNQGVDGGYTF	TGTGCCAGCAGTTCCAATCAGGGGGTGGATGGCGGCTACACCTTC